This T cell receptor (beta chain) originates from a study of T cell responses to AZD1222 COVID-19 vaccine. Analysis merged second doses at about 4 or about 12 weeks. The assay was immunoSEQ multiplex PCR, and TCRdb's table has in-frame clones only and misses some. In the table there are approximately 90,000 clones, approximately 89% of which are singletons. In the case of this clone: Its antigen remains unidentified.

General study results and limits: Clonal diversity was possibly underestimated, and white British individuals and females predominated among donors. Among vaccine-associated CD4 TCRs, coverage spanned spike, with dominance at 160-218 and 743-854.

The germline V gene has CDR1 SGHNT and CDR2 YYREEE (reference sequence). The CDR3 has 18 amino acids. V gave up 0 bases and J gave up 2 bases; unmatched junction bases: 12. The source material was peripheral blood, sampled 28 days after the second AZD1222 dose. The V call is TRBV5-4, the J call TRBJ2-5; 8 positions agree with TRBD1. This receptor was taken from an adult who received the AZD1222 COVID-19 vaccine. CDR3: CASSLGSGGRARQETQYF. CDR3 sequence (DNA): TGTGCCAGCAGCTTGGGGTCAGGGGGCCGGGCGCGACAAGAGACCCAGTACTTC.